This section outlines one T cell receptor beta chain sequence together with its context. The target of this receptor is not known. From each donor, a roughly 2.6 ml peripheral blood sample was collected into PAXgene tubes and stored at -80 degrees C. Without any T cell sorting, total RNA was extracted from whole blood using the PAXgene blood miRNA kit on an automated QIAcube. Peripheral blood from monozygotic twin pairs concordant or discordant for inflammatory bowel disease was subjected to deep TCRalpha and TCRbeta repertoire profiling with unique molecular barcoding. Smoking habits were recorded for all twin pairs, and each individual was classified as a current, former or never smoker. The data originate from a study of monozygotic twins with inflammatory bowel disease (dated by TCRdb to between 2018 and 2021). The study in broad terms: The full study comprised 28 monozygotic twin pairs: nine German pairs (four IBD-concordant, five IBD-discordant) and 19 IBD-discordant Danish pairs. The search for disease-associated traits relied mainly on comparing, within discordant pairs, IBD patients with their genetically identical healthy co-twins. Each individual had, on average, about 151 000 unique TCRalpha sequences and 181 000 unique TCRbeta sequences available for analysis. Study-wide conclusions, independent of this receptor: The results gave no support for a single strong signal or clonotype linked to IBD. Repertoire similarity did not differ between concordant and discordant twins, which could be due to limited statistical power. Background noise and inter-individual variability may have been introduced into the repertoires by the differing immunosuppressive treatments among patients. Different T cell subtypes could not be distinguished in the analysis. Measured by the inverse Simpson index, TCRbeta repertoire diversity was lower in IBD patients than in their healthy co-twins. Compared with healthy twins, IBD patients shared fewer clonotypes with other individuals, and the difference was most pronounced in patients with signs of disease activity.

Libraries were built with 5' RACE. For each TCR library, 3,500 to 4,000 ng of total RNA was used. For each sample, cDNA synthesis was carried out in eight separate reactions using SMARTScribe reverse transcriptase. Unique molecular identifiers containing a 6-nucleotide sample barcode were introduced through template switching during cDNA synthesis. Amplification of TCRalpha and TCRbeta cDNA involved two nested PCRs of around 16 and 10 cycles, and each PCR was followed by bead purification. Before amplification, the cDNA was treated with uracil DNA-glycosylase and purified using the QIAquick PCR purification kit. The second PCR was the step at which Illumina TruSeq-compatible adapters and sample-specific barcodes were added. Library quality and concentration were checked on TapeStation and Qubit, and libraries were pooled at around 5 ng each. Pooled libraries were sequenced on an Illumina HiSeq2500 single-index Rapid Run with 2 x 100 bp reads and custom sequencing primers. As for the original processing: PCR and sequencing errors were corrected by UMI-based consensus assembly using MiGEC version 1.2.6. MiXCR version 2.1.1 was used for V(D)J alignment, clonotype assembly and CDR3 extraction. To normalise gene usage, clonotype sharing and MAIT/NKT TCR abundance, the analysis used the top 1000, 10 000 and 20 000 clonotypes per sample. Diversity was computed as the inverse Simpson index with the vegan R package after downsampling to 27 000 UMIs. Paired Mann-Whitney U tests were applied to discordant twin pairs, and Benjamini-Hochberg correction was used for multiple testing. TCRdb reprocessed the reads, and each CDR3 protein sequence is entered once, without DNA. The V and J calls and clone size come from TCRdb's table, not from the authors' own analysis. The data table for this sample lists 350,000 to 500,000 distinct CDR3 sequences. Jointly, the top ten make up roughly 2.2% of the sample.

The germline V gene specifies MGHRA as CDR1 and YSYEKL as CDR2. Including the terminal cysteine and phenylalanine, the CDR3 comprises 17 residues. The protein alone is recorded here. The rearrangement joined TRBV4-1 to TRBJ1-3; TCRdb reports TRBD1, a call that lacks DNA to check it against. The TCR comes from a human donor with ulcerative colitis or Crohn's disease, or a healthy co-twin of an affected twin (not recorded which). Sequencing was performed on blood. CDR3 loop: CASSQWRGRSSGNTIYF.